This paragraph covers one TCR beta chain sequence. Its antigen is currently unknown. The data are from a study of Tregs in tolerant kidney transplant recipients. Study-level information: Related graft donors supplied nonmyeloablative bone marrow transplants, and mixed chimerism was transient. Study conclusions and caveats: The small number of patients limits these findings pending further validation.

CDR1 is MDHEN, CDR2 SYDVKM, per germline. Deletions cut 3 bases from V and 3 bases from J, with 12 bases between. CDR3 size: 15 residues. Profiled with immunoSEQ multiplex PCR; TCRdb holds only in-frame clones, not every one. The repertoire holds about 94,000 clones, with over 85% as singletons. The specimen comprised CD4+ T cells from blood, sampled before the transplant. V usage is TRBV28 and J usage is TRBJ1-5; D is unresolved. The TCR comes from a human donor who received a combined kidney and bone marrow transplant. Written as DNA, the CDR3 is TGTGCCAGCAGTTTTAACAGTCAAAACAATCAGCCCCAGCATTTT. Protein sequence: CASSFNSQNNQPQHF.